Presented here are 14 T cell receptor beta chains from one specimen sequenced in a study of OX40 agonist ivuxolimab in advanced cancers. TCRdb's table, derived via immunoSEQ multiplex PCR, lists solely in-frame clones and lacks some. The sample has about 93,000 clones; 94% are singletons. This specimen was CD4+ or CD8+ T cells sorted from blood, taken in a trial of the OX40 agonist ivuxolimab. Source of these receptors: an adult with an advanced solid tumor such as melanoma, head and neck, liver or kidney cancer.

Only a few counts were recorded for this clone. V is TRBV12-5 and J is TRBJ2-2; 7 bases line up with TRBD2. This CDR3 region has 14 residues. Trimming took 7 bases from V and 6 from J; bases not matched to a gene: 8. Germline V lookup: CDR1 LGHNT, CDR2 FRNRAP. CDR3 coding DNA: TGTGCTAGTGAACCGGGACTATTCCCCGGGGAGCTGTTTTTT. This sequence encodes CASEPGLFPGELFF.

This chain connects TRBV2 to TRBJ1-3; D ambiguous. The CDR3 is 15 amino acids. Per the germline V gene, CDR1 is SNHLY and CDR2 is FYNNEI. V lost 5 bases to trimming and J lost 0 bases, with 11 bases between them. The CDR3 spells CASSPPAVSGNTIYF. Written as DNA, the CDR3 is TGTGCCAGCAGTCCCCCGGCAGTCTCTGGAAACACCATATATTTT.

This clone appeared a few times. The chain joins TRBV7-2 to TRBJ2-2; D gene ambiguous. The CDR3 contains 10 residues. V dropped 4 bases and J dropped 6 bases, with 0 bases sitting between them. In germline, CDR1 is SGHTA, CDR2 FQGNSA. The CDR3 DNA reads TGTGCCAGCAGCTCCGGGGAGCTGTTTTTT. Its protein is CASSSGELFF.

The chain combines TRBV6-5 with TRBJ2-7; 13 bases are a match to TRBD2. There are 16 residues in the CDR3. V was pared by 0 bases and J by 5 bases, with 4 bases of the junction left unmatched. Germline CDR1 reads MNHEY; CDR2 reads SVGAGI. CDR3: CASSYSWTSGRHEQYF. Written as DNA, the CDR3 is TGTGCCAGCAGTTACTCGTGGACTAGCGGGAGACACGAGCAGTACTTC.

The chain uses TRBV30 and TRBJ2-7; TRBD2 might be the D (6 bases). The CDR3 loop spans 13 amino acids. Trimming removed 2 bases from V and 3 bases from J, with 11 bases in between. Looked up from germline, CDR1 is GTSNPN and CDR2 is SVGIG (reference sequence). CDR3 region: CAWSRGSGYEQYF. In nucleotides, the CDR3 is TGTGCCTGGAGTCGGGGTAGCGGCTACGAGCAGTACTTC.

The CDR3 region has the DNA TGTGCCAGCAGCCTAGCCGGGAACACTGAAGCTTTCTTT. Its translation is CASSLAGNTEAFF. The V call is TRBV6-5, the J call TRBJ1-1; D gene uncertain. The germline gives CDR1 MNHEY, CDR2 SVGAGI. The CDR3 covers 13 residues. Trimming took 6 bases from V and 1 from J, leaving 9 bases between them.

The chain is built from TRBV28 and TRBJ1-6; 8 bases fit TRBD1. This CDR3 contains 16 residues. Unmatched junction bases numbered 9, after V lost 4 bases and J lost 7 bases. CDR1 and CDR2 from the germline V gene are MDHEN and SYDVKM. The DNA of the CDR3 is TGTGCCAGCAGTTCGATTCAGGGGGCAAGGAATTCACCCCTCCACTTT. This sequence encodes CASSSIQGARNSPLHF.

This chain connects TRBV27 to TRBJ2-1; either TRBD1 or TRBD2 may fit D (5 bases each). V lost 5 bases and J 3 bases, leaving 17 bases between the germline ends. CDR1 is MNHEY and CDR2 is SMNVEV in the germline V gene (reference sequence). The CDR3 consists of 16 residues. The CDR3 protein is CASSPPGPRHYNEQFF. The DNA of the CDR3 is TGTGCCAGCAGTCCCCCGGGACCTAGACACTACAATGAGCAGTTCTTC.

This clone has just one count. The chain couples TRBV10-3 to TRBJ2-1, with D tentatively TRBD1 or TRBD2 (5 bases each). V was clipped by 4 bases and J by 3 bases, with 13 bases between them. Germline V gene sequence: CDR1 ENHRY, CDR2 SYGVKD. CDR3 length equals 15 residues. Written as DNA, the CDR3 is TGTGCCATCAGTGCGGGTTGGGGGAACTACAATGAGCAGTTCTTC. Translated, it gives CAISAGWGNYNEQFF.

The gene calls are TRBV27 and TRBJ2-1; D uncertain. The germline V and J ends were trimmed by 10 bases and 0 bases, with 16 bases remaining between them. This CDR3 region has 15 residues. Germline CDR1 is MNHEY and CDR2 is SMNVEV (reference sequence). The CDR3 DNA reads as TGTGCCATACCAGGTGGGCCCGGCTCCTACAATGAGCAGTTCTTC. It is translated as CAIPGGPGSYNEQFF.

The chain uses TRBV30 and TRBJ1-3; 7 nucleotides line up with TRBD1. Germline CDR1 is GTSNPN and CDR2 is SVGIG (reference sequence). V was pared by 5 bases and J by 4 bases, with 11 bases of the junction left unmatched. This CDR3 spans 15 amino acids. The CDR3, as DNA: TGTGCCTGGCACCGCACAGGGGCATCCGGAAACACCATATATTTT. Its translation is CAWHRTGASGNTIYF.

The V call is TRBV11-2, the J call TRBJ2-5; D possibly uses TRBD1 or TRBD2 (6 bases each). Germline V gene lookup returns CDR1 SGHAT and CDR2 FQNNGV. V shed 5 bases and J shed 5 bases, with 15 bases lying between them. This CDR3 has 14 amino acids. The CDR3 DNA reads TGTGCCAGCAGCCCGTTTCGGGGGCGGGAGACCCAGTACTTC. It encodes CASSPFRGRETQYF.

The chain is built from TRBV6-5 and TRBJ2-7, with 7 bases lining up with TRBD1. V shed 11 bases and J 2 bases; nucleotides not matched to a gene: 6. This CDR3 contains 12 residues. Germline V gene lookup returns CDR1 MNHEY and CDR2 SVGAGI. CDR3 amino acids: CAGRTGAYEQYF. CDR3 coding DNA: TGTGCCGGCCGGACAGGAGCCTACGAGCAGTACTTC.

The chain recombines TRBV6-5 with TRBJ2-5; D gene unclear. The CDR3 totals 13 residues. Germline V gene data show CDR1 as MNHEY and CDR2 as SVGAGI. Trimming removed 8 bases from V and 5 bases from J, with 15 bases in between. The chain's CDR3 is CASSRAYGETQYF. The DNA for the CDR3 is TGTGCCAGCTCACGGGCCTACGGGGAGACCCAGTACTTC.